Listed here is a single T cell receptor (beta chain). This entry comes from a study of blood T cells in healthy people across ages. Then a second PCR, running about 6 to 12 cycles, was carried out with a sample-barcoded 5' primer and a J-beta primer mix. TCRdb re-called the 5' RACE reads through MiXCR, storing one row per CDR3 protein. Here the sample spans roughly 730,000 distinct CDR3 sequences, 56% being singletons. The CDR3 loop spans 12 amino acids. V was pared by 3 bases and J by 13 bases, with 9 bases of the junction left unmatched. From germline, CDR1 is SQVTM and CDR2 ANQGSEA. Roughly 10 milliliters of peripheral blood were drawn from each donor.

The TCR was taken from a man between 40 and 49 years old in good health. This rearrangement joins TRBV29-1 to TRBJ2-4; 7 positions agree with TRBD1. The sequencing sample was made of blood. The CDR3 spells CSVESQGGGQYF. For the CDR3, the DNA is TGCAGCGTTGAGTCCCAAGGGGGCGGGCAGTACTTC.